The 23 T cell receptor beta chains in this list originate from one sample, sequenced in a study of somatic mutations in cytotoxic T cells in rheumatoid arthritis. Repertoires were generated with immunoSEQ multiplex PCR, while TCRdb's copy carries only in-frame clones and drops some. The sample holds more than 15,000 clones, approximately 80% seen once. The material sequenced was CD8+ T cells sorted from blood. These receptor sequences come from an adult with rheumatoid arthritis.

The gene calls are TRBV28 and TRBJ1-5; D possibly corresponds to TRBD1 (5 bases). Looked up from germline, CDR1 is MDHEN and CDR2 is SYDVKM. With 6 bases removed from V and 4 bases from J, the gap between germline ends came to 16 bases. The CDR3 spans 15 residues. CDR3 amino acids: CASSPAGGANQPQHF. The CDR3, as DNA: TGTGCCAGCAGCCCCGCCGGTGGGGCGAATCAGCCCCAGCATTTT.

The chain recombines TRBV9 with TRBJ2-6; the D is unclear. Trimming stripped 0 bases from V and 0 bases from J, with 4 bases between. Germline loops: CDR1 SGDLS, CDR2 YYNGEE. There are 15 residues in the CDR3. In DNA form, the CDR3 reads TGTGCCAGCAGCGTAGTGGGCTCTGGGGCCAACGTCCTGACTTTC. Translation gives CASSVVGSGANVLTF.

This clone showed up just a few times. CDR3 coding DNA: TGTGCCAGTAGCCCTCCAGGCTCACCCCTCCACTTT. It specifies CASSPPGSPLHF. The chain is built from TRBV19 and TRBJ1-6; D is unresolved. The CDR3 sequence is 12 residues long. The germline gives CDR1 LNHDA, CDR2 SQIVND (reference sequence). The V end lost 6 bases, the J end lost 10 bases, and 10 bases lay between the germline ends.

The chain has TRBV11-3 and TRBJ2-2; D unresolved. V lost 1 base, J lost 6 bases, and 9 bases lay in between. This CDR3 is 14 amino acids long. Germline CDR1 and CDR2: SGHNT and YENEEA. This chain's CDR3 is CASSLAYRPGELFF. The CDR3, as DNA: TGTGCCAGCAGCTTAGCCTATAGGCCCGGGGAGCTGTTTTTT.

The chain recombines TRBV5-5 with TRBJ2-7; D might be TRBD1 (6 bases). The germline gives CDR1 SGHKS, CDR2 YYEKEE (reference sequence). The CDR3 is made up of 13 amino acids. The ends were cut back, 2 bases at V and 1 base at J, with 7 bases in the middle. DNA for the CDR3: TGTGCCAGCAGCTTTAGGGGGTCCTACGAGCAGTACTTC. Translating it yields CASSFRGSYEQYF.

As for this clone: One end of the junction is discordant with germline, which a read error may explain. The chain employs TRBV19 and TRBJ2-7; 10 bases agree with TRBD2. This CDR3 spans 13 amino acids. From germline, CDR1 is LNHDA and CDR2 SQIVND (reference sequence). DNA of the CDR3: TGTGCGAGTAGCGGGAGGAAGAGCAACGAGCAGTACTTC. It yields the protein CASSGRKSNEQYF.

The chain carries TRBV4-1 and TRBJ1-1, with D possibly TRBD1 on 5 matching bases. The CDR3 is 16 amino acids. Trimming cost V 0 bases and J 11 bases, with 22 bases left between them. Germline assignment: CDR1 MGHRA and CDR2 YSYEKL. CDR3 in amino acids: CASSQDTAREVGWAFF. DNA for the CDR3: TGCGCCAGCAGCCAAGATACAGCCAGGGAGGTCGGGTGGGCTTTCTTT.

This sequence joins TRBV7-9 and TRBJ2-7; possibly TRBD1 or TRBD2 for D (6 bases each). The V and J ends lost 6 bases and 3 bases respectively, with 18 bases between them. The CDR3 length is 15 residues. Looked up from germline, CDR1 is SEHNR and CDR2 is FQNEAQ (reference sequence). The CDR3 here is CASSRTAAGSYEQYF. The CDR3 DNA sequence: TGTGCCAGCAGTAGGACAGCCGCGGGAAGCTACGAGCAGTACTTC.

This chain links TRBV5-4 with TRBJ2-5; TRBD1 agrees at 9 bases. Germline CDR1 and CDR2: SGHNT and YYREEE (reference sequence). CDR3 length equals 14 residues. The V segment lost 9 bases and the J segment 5 bases; nucleotides outside the gene matches: 11. The CDR3 loop is CATGDRDRWETQYF. CDR3 sequence (DNA): TGTGCCACCGGGGACAGGGATCGGTGGGAGACCCAGTACTTC.

This sequence joins TRBV7-9 and TRBJ2-7, with 11 nucleotides matching TRBD2. Germline V gene sequence: CDR1 SEHNR, CDR2 FQNEAQ (reference sequence). The length of the CDR3 is 17 residues. Losses at the gene ends were 5 bases for V and 4 bases for J; bases not matched to a gene: 13. The CDR3 region has the DNA TGTGCCAGCAGCCCCAAAATAGCGGGAGGGCCTTTGTACGAGCAGTACTTC. Protein sequence: CASSPKIAGGPLYEQYF.

This clone has a single count. This sequence joins TRBV14 and TRBJ2-7; D gene uncertain. The CDR3 covers 15 residues. Germline CDR1 reads SGHDN; CDR2 reads FVKESK. Trimming cost V 0 bases and J 6 bases, with 15 bases left between them. The CDR3 nucleotides read TGTGCCAGCAGCCAAGATAGGGCGTGGTGGGGCGAGCAGTACTTC. Its protein product is CASSQDRAWWGEQYF.

The V call is TRBV7-3, the J call TRBJ1-1; 8 bases fit TRBD1. The germline V gene encodes CDR1 SGHTA and CDR2 FQGTGA. V lost 8 bases to trimming and J lost 2 bases; unmatched junction nucleotides: 4. The CDR3 totals 13 residues. Here the CDR3 reads CASRTGRNTEAFF. DNA of the CDR3: TGTGCCAGCCGGACAGGGCGAAACACTGAAGCTTTCTTT.

The chain recombines TRBV5-4 with TRBJ2-3; D is unclear. The CDR3 extends over 12 amino acids. V was trimmed by 4 bases and J by 8 bases, leaving 11 bases between them. Germline-derived CDR1 and CDR2 are SGHNT and YYREEE (reference sequence). CDR3 coding DNA: TGTGCCAGCAGCCCCGGGTGGGGTACGCAGTATTTT. This translates into CASSPGWGTQYF.

The chain uses TRBV5-6 and TRBJ2-7, with a weak D call TRBD2 (6 bases). The germline V and J ends were trimmed by 2 bases and 5 bases, with 14 bases remaining between them. The CDR3 covers 14 residues. Germline V gene data show CDR1 as SGHDT and CDR2 as YYEEEE. Here the CDR3 reads CASSLGGDFDEQYF. Here the CDR3 DNA reads TGTGCCAGCAGCTTAGGAGGGGATTTCGACGAGCAGTACTTC. The variable domain in full, completed from reference TRBV5-6 and TRBJ2-7, reads DAGVTQSPTHLIKTRGQQVTLRCSPKSGHDTVSWYQQALGQGPQFIFQYYEEEERQRGNFPDRFSGHQFPNYSSELNVNALLLGDSALYLCASSLGGDFDEQYFGPGTRLTVT.

This chain joins TRBV7-9 and TRBJ2-7; TRBD2 might be the D (6 bases). The CDR3 contains 16 residues. V dropped 5 bases and J dropped 3 bases, with 20 bases sitting between them. The germline gives CDR1 SEHNR, CDR2 FQNEAQ (reference sequence). This CDR3 reads CASSPAEGGNNYEQYF. DNA for the CDR3: TGTGCCAGCAGCCCCGCGGAGGGAGGCAACAACTACGAGCAGTACTTC.

This chain joins TRBV27 and TRBJ1-5; no firm D call. V dropped 5 bases and J dropped 5 bases, with 10 bases sitting between them. Per germline, CDR1 MNHEY and CDR2 SMNVEV (reference sequence). The length of the CDR3 is 13 residues. The CDR3 region is CASSRLVDQPQHF. CDR3 coding DNA: TGTGCCAGCAGTCGCTTGGTAGATCAGCCCCAGCATTTT.

The chain has TRBV28 and TRBJ1-1; D is unclear. Deletions cut 5 bases from V and 5 bases from J, with 6 bases between. In germline, CDR1 is MDHEN, CDR2 SYDVKM. The CDR3 loop spans 11 amino acids. In nucleotides, the CDR3 is TGTGCCAGCAGTCCCTTTACTGAAGCTTTCTTT. Protein product: CASSPFTEAFF.

This CDR3 is CASSVGQGARETQYF. In DNA form, the CDR3 reads TGTGCCAGCAGCGTAGGACAGGGGGCGCGAGAGACCCAGTACTTC. This chain joins TRBV9 and TRBJ2-5; 10 bases line up with TRBD1. Unmatched junction bases numbered 3, after V lost 0 bases and J lost 4 bases. This CDR3 is 15 amino acids long. The germline V gene has CDR1 SGDLS and CDR2 YYNGEE.

The CDR3 DNA reads as TGTGCCAGCAGCCGGGTGGCTGGGACCCACAATGAGCAGTTCTTC. Residues: CASSRVAGTHNEQFF. The chain uses TRBV5-4 and TRBJ2-1; tentatively, D is TRBD1 or TRBD2 (5 bases each). This CDR3 has 15 residues. Trimming pared 4 bases from V and 5 bases from J, leaving 16 bases between. Germline assignment: CDR1 SGHNT and CDR2 YYREEE (reference sequence).

The chain has TRBV19 and TRBJ1-5; TRBD1 matches 10 bases. CDR1 and CDR2 (germline): LNHDA, SQIVND (reference sequence). CDR3 size: 15 residues. V dropped 5 bases and J dropped 5; count of bases not matched to a gene: 6. The CDR3 reads CASSSLTGGDQPQHF. As DNA, the CDR3 is TGTGCCAGTAGTTCACTGACAGGGGGCGATCAGCCCCAGCATTTT.

The chain employs TRBV7-8 and TRBJ2-7; 10 bases fit TRBD2. J was trimmed by 3 bases and V by 4 bases; bases with no gene match: 6. The germline V gene has CDR1 SGHVS and CDR2 FQNEAQ. The CDR3 loop spans 15 amino acids. CDR3 in DNA: TGTGCCAGCAGCTCATTAGCGGGAGGATTCTACGAGCAGTACTTC. It codes for CASSSLAGGFYEQYF. Filled out from reference TRBV7-8 and TRBJ2-7, the complete variable domain reads GAGVSQSPRYKVAKRGQDVALRCDPISGHVSLFWYQQALGQGPEFLTYFQNEAQLDKSGLPSDRFFAERPEGSVSTLKIQRTQQEDSAVYLCASSSLAGGFYEQYFGPGTRLTVT.

The genes are TRBV29-1 and TRBJ2-1, with 7 bases aligning to TRBD1. The V gene end was trimmed by 4 bases and the J gene end by 7 bases; junction bases not matched to a gene: 4. This CDR3 has 12 amino acids. Germline V lookup: CDR1 SQVTM, CDR2 ANQGSEA. The CDR3 bases are TGCAGCGTTGGACAGGGTTTAAATGAGCAGTTCTTC. This gives the protein CSVGQGLNEQFF.

This clone was recorded once. The chain joins TRBV4-3 to TRBJ1-2, with D unresolved. Trimming shortened V by 0 bases and J by 8 bases, and 10 bases separated the two germline ends. Germline CDR1 LGHNA, CDR2 YSLEER. This CDR3 contains 13 residues. The CDR3 DNA is TGCGCCAGCAGCCAAGAATACTTGAGCGGCTACACCTTC. Protein product: CASSQEYLSGYTF.